This T cell receptor (beta chain) was sequenced for a study of T cell changes during pregnancy in multiple sclerosis. TCRdb keeps only in-frame clones here, not all; method: immunoSEQ multiplex PCR. This sample has under 95,000 clones, with 94% found just once. CDR3 length: 15 amino acids. Germline V gene sequence: CDR1 MDHEN, CDR2 SYDVKM. The V segment lost 6 bases and the J segment 1 base; nucleotides outside the gene matches: 7. The chain couples TRBV28 to TRBJ2-3; 7 bases are a match to TRBD1. The sequence was obtained from a female donor in good health, enrolled as a control in a pregnancy study. Sequencing was performed on peripheral blood, taken in the second trimester of pregnancy. Written as DNA, the CDR3 is TGTGCCAGCAGCCTCGAGGGGGCGCGCACAGATACGCAGTATTTT. Translated: CASSLEGARTDTQYF.